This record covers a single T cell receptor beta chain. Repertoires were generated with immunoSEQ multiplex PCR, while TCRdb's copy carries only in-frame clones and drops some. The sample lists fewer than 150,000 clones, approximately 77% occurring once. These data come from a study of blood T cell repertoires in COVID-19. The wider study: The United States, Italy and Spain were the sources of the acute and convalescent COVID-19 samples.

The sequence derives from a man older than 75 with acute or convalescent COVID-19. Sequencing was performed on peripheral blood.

The CDR3 loop is CASTASRTGELFF. The CDR3 nucleotides read TGTGCCAGCACCGCTAGTCGCACCGGGGAGCTGTTTTTT. The chain carries TRBV3-1 (or the pseudogene TRBV3-2) and TRBJ2-2; D ambiguous. Trimming took 7 bases from V and 4 from J, leaving 10 bases between them. From germline, CDR1 is LGHDT and CDR2 YNNKEL (reference sequence). The length of the CDR3 is 13 residues.